The entry below describes one TCR beta chain. Its antigen remains unidentified. The data derive from a study of T cell responses to AZD1222 COVID-19 vaccine. Germline V gene sequence: CDR1 GTSNPN, CDR2 SVGIG (reference sequence). V gave up 1 base and J gave up 4 bases, with 10 bases separating them. The CDR3 spans 13 residues. General study results and limits: The number of AZD1222 recipients seropositive at baseline was only five to seven. Variant regions that are unmutated are reportedly the target of nearly half of spike-specific TCRs. Elevations in Spike-specific TCR breadth and depth followed administration of two AZD1222 doses. A mostly white British donor set with more females was recruited, and clonal diversity was possibly underestimated.

Assay used: immunoSEQ multiplex PCR; TCRdb lists only in-frame clones, some missing. Here the sample spans roughly 50,000 clones, around 89% being singletons. This chain links TRBV30 with TRBJ1-2, with D uncertain. The source is an adult who received the AZD1222 COVID-19 vaccine. The sample here was peripheral blood, taken 28 days after the second AZD1222 dose. CDR3: CAWSGGQTYGYTF. The DNA of the CDR3 is TGTGCCTGGAGTGGCGGGCAGACCTATGGCTACACCTTC.